The 17 T cell receptor beta chains listed next were all sequenced from one sample in a study of blood T cell repertoires in COVID-19. Assay: immunoSEQ multiplex PCR; the TCRdb copy retains only in-frame clones and omits some. The sample contains over 90,000 clones, approximately 84% of which appear only once. The sample taken for sequencing was peripheral blood. These receptors were collected from an elderly man with active or convalescent COVID-19.

The V and J genes are TRBV7-2 and TRBJ2-1; a possible D gene is TRBD1 (6 bases). The CDR3 extends over 13 amino acids. The ends were cut back, 6 bases at V and 4 bases at J, with 10 bases in the middle. Per germline, CDR1 SGHTA and CDR2 FQGNSA. The CDR3 reads CASSYDRYNEQFF. The CDR3 DNA sequence: TGTGCCAGCAGTTACGACAGGTACAATGAGCAGTTCTTC.

The J gene is TRBJ1-4, the V gene TRBV5-1; TRBD1 might be the D (5 bases). Trimming removed 0 bases from V and 8 bases from J, with 14 bases in between. CDR3 size: 15 residues. Germline loops: CDR1 SGHRS, CDR2 YFSETQ. The CDR3 reads CASSLVGAINEKLFF. CDR3 nucleotide sequence: TGCGCCAGCAGCTTGGTAGGGGCGATTAACGAAAAACTGTTTTTT.

This chain joins TRBV9 and TRBJ1-2, with D possibly TRBD1 on 6 matching bases. Germline V gene sequence: CDR1 SGDLS, CDR2 YYNGEE. Trimming pared 4 bases from V and 8 bases from J, leaving 18 bases between. The CDR3 runs 14 residues. The CDR3 DNA reads TGTGCCAGCAGCCCTAGCGGCCCAGGGGAGGGCTACACCTTC. As protein: CASSPSGPGEGYTF.

V is TRBV12-3 or TRBV12-4 and J is TRBJ2-3; tentatively, D is TRBD2 (6 bases). CDR3 size: 13 residues. Trimming shortened V by 7 bases and J by 4 bases, and 12 bases separated the two germline ends. CDR3 protein: CASTRGKADTQYF. Here the CDR3 DNA reads TGTGCCAGCACTCGGGGGAAAGCAGATACGCAGTATTTT.

The genes are TRBV27 and TRBJ1-1; a possible D gene is TRBD1 (6 bases). The CDR3 loop spans 18 amino acids. The V gene lost 5 bases and the J gene lost 4 bases, with 26 bases spanning the gap. CDR1 is MNHEY and CDR2 is SMNVEV in the germline V gene (reference sequence). The DNA of the CDR3 is TGTGCCAGCAGTAGGGGTGATGAGGGGGAGGGAATCAGCACTGAAGCTTTCTTT. This gives the protein CASSRGDEGEGISTEAFF.

This rearrangement joins TRBV7-3 to TRBJ1-2, with D possibly being TRBD1 (6 bases). This CDR3 contains 14 residues. Trimming took off 4 bases at V and 8 bases at J, with 17 bases between the two ends. Looked up from germline, CDR1 is SGHTA and CDR2 is FQGTGA. The CDR3 bases are TGTGCCAGCAGCTCTTCAACAGGGCCACGGGGCTACACCTTC. This encodes CASSSSTGPRGYTF.

J is TRBJ2-7 and V is TRBV3-1 (or the pseudogene TRBV3-2), with 15 bases lining up with TRBD2. Trimming cost V 2 bases and J 4 bases; bases outside gene matches: 6. Per the germline V gene, CDR1 is LGHDT and CDR2 is YNNKEL (reference sequence). This CDR3 has 17 amino acids. The CDR3: CASSQSGLAGGWYEQYF. CDR3 coding DNA: TGTGCCAGCAGCCAATCGGGACTAGCGGGGGGTTGGTACGAGCAGTACTTC.

This chain uses TRBV6-2 or TRBV6-3 with TRBJ1-2; D remains ambiguous. This CDR3 region has 14 residues. The germline V and J ends were trimmed by 4 bases and 4 bases, with 13 bases remaining between them. Germline assignment: CDR1 MNHEY and CDR2 SVGEGT. The CDR3 sequence: CASSLNGLAYGYTF. The CDR3 nucleotides are TGTGCCAGCAGTTTGAATGGGCTGGCCTATGGCTACACCTTC.

This clone was seen only a few times. V and J are TRBV12-3 or TRBV12-4 and TRBJ1-2; 7 bases match TRBD1. The CDR3 consists of 13 residues. J was trimmed by 5 bases and V by 6 bases; bases with no gene match: 6. This CDR3 is CASSTGAGYGYTF. The CDR3 DNA reads TGTGCCAGCAGCACAGGGGCGGGGTATGGCTACACCTTC.

The rearrangement uses TRBV15 and TRBJ2-3, with D unresolved. CDR3 length equals 13 residues. Germline CDR1 reads LNHNV; CDR2 reads YYDKDF (reference sequence). Trimming took 6 bases from V and 4 from J, leaving 11 bases between them. CDR3 residues: CATSSGVSDTQYF. The DNA of the CDR3 is TGTGCCACCAGTTCCGGAGTGTCAGATACGCAGTATTTT.

This clone has only a few counts. The V gene is TRBV7-2, the J gene TRBJ2-5; D gene uncertain. The CDR3 is 13 residues long. The V gene's germline CDR1 is SGHTA and CDR2 FQGNSA. V shed 2 bases and J shed 1 base, with 5 bases lying between them. The CDR3 region has the DNA TGTGCCAGCAGCTTACGCGTCCAAGAGACCCAGTACTTC. Translation gives CASSLRVQETQYF.

This chain connects TRBV3-1 (or the pseudogene TRBV3-2) to TRBJ2-5; tentatively, D is TRBD1 (5 bases). V lost 0 bases and J 2 bases, leaving 13 bases between the germline ends. The germline gives CDR1 LGHDT, CDR2 YNNKEL (reference sequence). The CDR3 is 16 residues long. The chain's CDR3 is CASSQEGAGWQETQYF. The DNA for the CDR3 is TGTGCCAGCAGCCAAGAAGGGGCCGGGTGGCAAGAGACCCAGTACTTC.

The chain combines TRBV5-1 with TRBJ2-7, with a tentative D call TRBD2 (7 bases). The germline V gene encodes CDR1 SGHRS and CDR2 YFSETQ. The CDR3 extends over 14 amino acids. V was trimmed by 6 bases and J by 6 bases, leaving 19 bases between them. CDR3 sequence: CASTGLRGGGEQYF. The CDR3 DNA is TGCGCCAGCACCGGCCTAAGGGGGGGAGGCGAGCAGTACTTC.

This chain uses TRBV18 with TRBJ2-1; tentative D call: TRBD2 (6 bases). Between the trimmed V and J ends, which lost 6 bases and 12 bases, there was a span of 15 bases. There are 12 residues in the CDR3. Germline V CDR1 and CDR2: KGHSH, LQKENI. CDR3 DNA sequence: TGTGCCAGCTCCCCGGACTATATAGGGCAGTTCTTC. Amino acids: CASSPDYIGQFF.

The chain joins TRBV7-6 to TRBJ1-1, with TRBD1 matching over 10 bases. Germline trimming cut 5 bases from V and 4 bases from J; bases unmatched to any gene: 16. The CDR3 has 18 amino acids. The V gene's germline CDR1 is SGHVS and CDR2 FNYEAQ. The CDR3 nucleotides are TGTGCCAGCAGCAGCGTAAACACAATCCGGGACAGGGGCACTGAAGCTTTCTTT. Translated: CASSSVNTIRDRGTEAFF.

The chain has TRBV9 and TRBJ1-2, with D perhaps matching TRBD1 (5 bases). The CDR3 contains 18 residues. The V end lost 4 bases, the J end lost 6 bases, and 28 bases lay between the germline ends. The germline gives CDR1 SGDLS, CDR2 YYNGEE. The DNA for the CDR3 is TGTGCCAGCAGCACCCCCGGGGGGGGAAAGCCCCTTTTCCATGGCTACACCTTC. This translates into CASSTPGGGKPLFHGYTF.

The gene calls are TRBV2 and TRBJ1-5, with 8 bases identical to TRBD1. Trimming removed 7 bases from V and 1 base from J; junction bases left unmatched: 6. The CDR3 is 15 amino acids. Germline CDR1 is SNHLY and CDR2 is FYNNEI. CDR3 residues: CASKNRGMSNQPQHF. The CDR3, as DNA: TGTGCCAGCAAAAACAGGGGGATGAGCAATCAGCCCCAGCATTTT.